This T cell receptor beta chain was observed in a study of shared clonotypes between healthy human individuals. In this sample, this clone turned up once. CDR1 SQVTM and CDR2 ANQGSEA come from the germline V gene. The CDR3 runs to 11 residues. The ends were cut back, 5 bases at V and 8 bases at J, with 9 bases in the middle. The repertoire was sequenced with immunoSEQ multiplex PCR; TCRdb's copy has only in-frame clones and lacks some. The table lists hundreds of thousands of clones, roughly 91% of them singletons. The sample taken for sequencing was memory CD8+ T cells sorted from blood. The subset: CD45RO+ cells pooled with CCR7-negative TemRA cells. This chain links TRBV29-1 with TRBJ1-4; D gene ambiguous. This receptor was taken from a young man in good health. The CDR3 loop reads CSVLSGEKLFF. The CDR3 DNA reads as TGCAGCGTTCTGTCGGGGGAAAAACTGTTTTTT.